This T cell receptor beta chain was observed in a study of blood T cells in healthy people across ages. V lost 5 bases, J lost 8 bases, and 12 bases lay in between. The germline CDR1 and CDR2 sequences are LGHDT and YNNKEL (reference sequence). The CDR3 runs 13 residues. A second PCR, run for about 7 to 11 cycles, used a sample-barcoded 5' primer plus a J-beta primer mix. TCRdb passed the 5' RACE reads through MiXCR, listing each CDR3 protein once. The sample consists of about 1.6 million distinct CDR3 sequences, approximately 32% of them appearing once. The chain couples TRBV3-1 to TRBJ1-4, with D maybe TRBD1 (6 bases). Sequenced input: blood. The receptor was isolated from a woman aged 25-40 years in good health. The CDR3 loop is CASSGDMNEKLFF. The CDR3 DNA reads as TGTGCCAGCAGCGGGGACATGAACGAAAAACTGTTTTTT.